The 29 T cell receptor beta chains below were found in one sample sequenced in a study of spatial heterogeneity in lung cancer. The time point here: sample taken at primary tumor resection. Study findings and constraints: The study found that expanded intratumoral alpha and beta TCR counts tracked tumor mutation counts.

Which antigens these TCRs recognize remains unknown. One entry per CDR3 protein results from TCRdb running MiXCR on the 5' RACE reads. The sample gives about 14,000 distinct CDR3 sequences, about 4.5% of which show up once; approximately 20% is in the top ten. Specimen: lung tumor tissue, collected at surgery. The receptors derive from a female donor with early-stage non-small cell lung cancer.

This clonotype was counted ten times or more. This sequence joins TRBV5-4 and TRBJ2-7; 8 nucleotides agree with TRBD1. V trimming: 0 bases; J trimming: 9 bases; junction bases outside the gene matches: 8. Germline values: CDR1 SGHNT, CDR2 YYREEE (reference sequence). The CDR3 runs to 14 residues. The CDR3 DNA reads TGTGCCAGCAGCTTGGACCCTGACAGGGGAGGGCAGTACTTC. This encodes CASSLDPDRGGQYF.

This clonotype has at least ten counts. J is TRBJ2-5 and V is TRBV6-2 or TRBV6-3, with a possible D match to TRBD2 (6 bases). The CDR3 runs 12 residues. Looked up from germline, CDR1 is MNHEY and CDR2 is SVGEGT. V was pared by 4 bases and J by 7 bases, with 10 bases between. Here the CDR3 reads CASSLGRRTQYF. In DNA, the CDR3 is TGTGCCAGCAGTTTGGGGAGGAGGACCCAGTACTTC.

This sequence joins TRBV2 and TRBJ1-1; TRBD1 might be the D (5 bases). The length of the CDR3 is 11 residues. Germline V gene lookup returns CDR1 SNHLY and CDR2 FYNNEI. V was clipped by 8 bases and J by 6 bases, with 10 bases between them. The CDR3 protein is CASSGGAEAFF. The CDR3 DNA reads as TGTGCCAGCTCGGGGGGAGCTGAAGCTTTCTTT.

This clonotype was recorded many times. The chain recombines TRBV30 with TRBJ1-2, with TRBD1 identical over 8 bases. The germline V gene encodes CDR1 GTSNPN and CDR2 SVGIG (reference sequence). With V trimmed by 3 bases and J by 2 bases, 5 bases remained unmatched. The CDR3 totals 14 residues. The CDR3 protein is CAWSRGQSNYGYTF. The CDR3 DNA sequence: TGTGCCTGGAGCAGGGGGCAGAGCAACTATGGCTACACCTTC.

Many counts were recorded for this clonotype. The V gene is TRBV5-1, the J gene TRBJ1-2; TRBD1 is a possible D gene (5 bases). The CDR3 is 14 amino acids. CDR1 SGHRS and CDR2 YFSETQ come from the germline V gene. V shed 0 bases and J shed 4 bases, with 10 bases lying between them. CDR3 in amino acids: CASSLGQSSYGYTF. CDR3 in DNA: TGCGCCAGCAGCTTGGGACAGAGCTCCTATGGCTACACCTTC.

At least ten counts were recorded for this clonotype. V usage is TRBV29-1 and J usage is TRBJ2-1; 10 nucleotides align to TRBD2. V gave up 4 bases and J gave up 7 bases; unmatched junction bases: 7. Germline V CDR1 and CDR2: SQVTM, ANQGSEA. This CDR3 has 14 residues. As DNA, the CDR3 is TGCAGCGTTGGTGAGCGGGGGGGCACTAATGAGCAGTTCTTC. Translating gives CSVGERGGTNEQFF.

This clonotype was counted ten times or more. This chain joins TRBV29-1 and TRBJ2-5; perhaps TRBD2 as D (6 bases). The CDR3 runs 15 residues. Germline CDR1 and CDR2: SQVTM and ANQGSEA. Trimming took 4 bases from V and 5 from J, leaving 20 bases between them. The CDR3 sequence: CSVVARDPREETQYF. DNA for the CDR3: TGCAGCGTTGTTGCGCGGGACCCCCGGGAGGAGACCCAGTACTTC.

In this sample, this clonotype turned up a few times. The chain carries TRBV5-1 and TRBJ1-1; D is uncertain. Germline V lookup: CDR1 SGHRS, CDR2 YFSETQ. The CDR3 is 16 amino acids. The V end was cut by 0 bases, the J end by 2 bases, with 14 bases between. The CDR3 nucleotides read TGCGCCAGCAGCTTGGGAGGGTGGACGGGAAACACTGAAGCTTTCTTT. This translates into CASSLGGWTGNTEAFF.

This clonotype was detected ten times or more. The chain uses TRBV24-1 and TRBJ2-5; D is perhaps TRBD2 (5 bases). In germline, CDR1 is KGHDR, CDR2 SFDVKD. There are 16 residues in the CDR3. With 3 bases removed from V and 5 bases from J, the gap between germline ends came to 18 bases. The CDR3 bases are TGTGCCACCAGTGATCACGCGGGTGCTGTCTTGGAGACCCAGTACTTC. This codes for CATSDHAGAVLETQYF.

At least ten counts were recorded for this clonotype. J is TRBJ2-7 and V is TRBV28, with 12 positions matching TRBD2. The ends lost 10 bases at V and 3 bases at J; junction bases unmatched: 4. CDR3 length equals 13 residues. Germline CDR1 and CDR2: MDHEN and SYDVKM. This chain's CDR3 is CATGLAGFYEQYF. CDR3 DNA sequence: TGTGCCACCGGACTAGCGGGGTTCTACGAGCAGTACTTC.

This clonotype was seen many times. The CDR3 nucleotides are TGTGCCAGCAGCTTATCACGCGGGGGGGCTGTAAATGAGCAGTTCTTC. The encoded protein is CASSLSRGGAVNEQFF. V and J are TRBV7-7 and TRBJ2-1; 9 bases fit TRBD2. The trim removed 2 bases at V and 7 bases at J, leaving 9 bases unmatched. Germline CDR1 reads SSHAT; CDR2 reads FNYEAQ (reference sequence). This CDR3 is 16 amino acids long.

There are many counts of this clonotype. V is TRBV20-1 and J is TRBJ1-2; maybe TRBD1 (6 bases). Trimming shortened V by 0 bases and J by 6 bases, and 11 bases separated the two germline ends. Germline loops: CDR1 DFQATT, CDR2 SNEGSKA (reference sequence). The CDR3 length is 13 residues. CDR3 DNA: TGCAGTGCTAGAGACGACAGGTCTGATGGCTACACCTTC. Amino acids: CSARDDRSDGYTF.

At least ten counts were recorded for this clonotype. This sequence joins TRBV19 and TRBJ2-2, with D possibly being TRBD1 (5 bases). The germline V gene has CDR1 LNHDA and CDR2 SQIVND (reference sequence). V was clipped by 1 base and J by 3 bases, with 12 bases between them. The CDR3 consists of 16 residues. CDR3 residues: CASSIGRAGYTGELFF. Written as DNA, the CDR3 is TGTGCCAGTAGTATAGGCAGGGCAGGTTACACCGGGGAGCTGTTTTTT.

This clonotype has a handful of counts. This chain joins TRBV10-3 and TRBJ2-5, with D perhaps TRBD2 (6 bases). CDR1 and CDR2 from the germline V gene are ENHRY and SYGVKD. V lost 3 bases, J lost 4 bases, and 9 bases lay in between. CDR3 length: 13 residues. This CDR3 is CAISETSRETQYF. CDR3 DNA: TGTGCCATCAGTGAAACTAGCCGAGAGACCCAGTACTTC.

This clonotype was counted many times. The chain carries TRBV2 and TRBJ1-1; 10 bases align to TRBD1. V dropped 6 bases and J dropped 5; count of bases not matched to a gene: 15. This CDR3 region has 17 residues. Germline CDR1 reads SNHLY; CDR2 reads FYNNEI. This CDR3 reads CASRILGQGKGVTEAFF. As DNA, the CDR3 is TGTGCCAGCAGGATTCTGGGACAGGGGAAAGGTGTAACTGAAGCTTTCTTT.

This clonotype was picked up many times. The chain combines TRBV6-2 or TRBV6-3 with TRBJ1-5; TRBD1 might be the D (5 bases). The length of the CDR3 is 12 residues. Trimming took off 6 bases at V and 5 bases at J, with 8 bases between the two ends. Germline loops: CDR1 MNHEY, CDR2 SVGEGT. The CDR3 region has the DNA TGTGCCAGCAGCCAGGGATATCAGCCCCAGCATTTT. It is translated as CASSQGYQPQHF.

This clonotype was seen more than once but under ten times. The rearrangement links TRBV3-1 to TRBJ2-7; 7 nucleotides match TRBD2. In germline, CDR1 is LGHDT, CDR2 YNNKEL (reference sequence). J gave up 2 bases and V 1 base, and 2 bases lay outside the gene matches. The CDR3 covers 14 residues. CDR3 DNA sequence: TGTGCCAGCAGCCAAGGCGGGGGAACCTACGAGCAGTACTTC. As protein: CASSQGGGTYEQYF.

This clonotype is classed as medium-sized. J is TRBJ2-2 and V is TRBV20-1; D unresolved. CDR3 length: 14 amino acids. With 3 bases removed from V and 2 bases from J, the gap between germline ends came to 10 bases. Germline V lookup: CDR1 DFQATT, CDR2 SNEGSKA (reference sequence). CDR3 region: CSASSHINTGELFF. CDR3 in DNA: TGCAGTGCTAGTTCACACATCAACACCGGGGAGCTGTTTTTT.

Here the CDR3 reads CASSQAWESSGNTIYF. CDR3 DNA: TGCGCCAGCAGCCAAGCCTGGGAGAGCTCTGGAAACACCATATATTTT. The rearrangement joins TRBV4-1 to TRBJ1-3; no reliable D call. Germline V lookup: CDR1 MGHRA, CDR2 YSYEKL. CDR3 size: 16 residues. Trimming took off 1 base at V and 0 bases at J, with 10 bases between the two ends.

Many counts were recorded for this clonotype. The rearrangement uses TRBV24-1 and TRBJ2-1; D could derive from TRBD1 or TRBD2 (5 bases each). The CDR3 totals 16 residues. CDR1 and CDR2 (germline): KGHDR, SFDVKD. V dropped 4 bases and J dropped 2 bases, with 14 bases sitting between them. CDR3 DNA: TGTGCCACCAGTGACGCCGACAGAGGGCCCTACAATGAGCAGTTCTTC. Protein sequence: CATSDADRGPYNEQFF.

This clonotype was recorded a few times. CDR3 in DNA: TGTGCCAGCAGCTTAGTCGGGGGGTCCACAGATACGCAGTATTTT. It codes for CASSLVGGSTDTQYF. V is TRBV7-2 and J is TRBJ2-3; 7 positions agree with TRBD2. This CDR3 contains 15 residues. After removal of 1 base from V and 2 bases from J, the junction contained 3 bases not matched to a gene. CDR1 and CDR2 (germline): SGHTA, FQGNSA. Complete variable domain (other parts from reference TRBV7-2 and TRBJ2-3): GAGVSQSPSNKVTEKGKDVELRCDPISGHTALYWYRQSLGQGLEFLIYFQGNSAPDKSGLPSDRFSAERTGGSVSTLTIQRTQQEDSAVYLCASSLVGGSTDTQYFGPGTRLTVL.

This clonotype has just a few counts. The chain couples TRBV20-1 to TRBJ2-3; 8 positions agree with TRBD2. CDR1 and CDR2 from the germline V gene are DFQATT and SNEGSKA (reference sequence). The J segment lost 3 bases and the V segment lost 1 base, leaving 6 bases of the junction unmatched. The CDR3 covers 15 residues. CDR3 nucleotide sequence: TGCAGTGCTAGAGGCGGGGGGTTAGGGACAGATACGCAGTATTTT. Residues: CSARGGGLGTDTQYF.

This clonotype was detected ten times or more. The chain has TRBV18 and TRBJ1-2, with unresolved D. The germline V gene has CDR1 KGHSH and CDR2 LQKENI. The CDR3 is made up of 12 amino acids. Trimming removed 1 base at V and 8 bases at J, with 8 bases between. This CDR3 is CASSPHGEGYTF. The CDR3 DNA reads as TGTGCCAGCTCACCACATGGTGAAGGCTACACCTTC.

There are a few counts of this clonotype. The rearrangement links TRBV4-1 to TRBJ2-3; TRBD1 is a possible D gene (7 bases). Germline V gene data show CDR1 as MGHRA and CDR2 as YSYEKL. There are 17 residues in the CDR3. Between the trimmed V and J ends, which lost 4 bases and 3 bases, there was a span of 20 bases. CDR3 region: CASSLDPGGTGTDTQYF. The CDR3 DNA sequence: TGCGCCAGCAGCCTGGACCCAGGGGGGACGGGGACAGATACGCAGTATTTT.

This clonotype has a count of ten or more. The V and J genes are TRBV6-2 or TRBV6-3 and TRBJ2-5; no definite D call. Germline V CDR1 and CDR2: MNHEY, SVGEGT. V was shortened by 0 bases and J by 6 bases, with 5 bases between the two germline ends. The CDR3 extends over 12 amino acids. CDR3 amino acids: CASSYSRKTQYF. Written as DNA, the CDR3 is TGTGCCAGCAGTTACTCGAGGAAGACCCAGTACTTC.

This clonotype was observed at least ten times. The V call is TRBV30, the J call TRBJ2-1; TRBD1 might be the D (5 bases). Germline CDR1 and CDR2: GTSNPN and SVGIG (reference sequence). The CDR3 sequence is 13 residues long. V dropped 5 bases and J dropped 6 bases, with 14 bases sitting between them. The CDR3 coding sequence is TGTGCCTGGGATACCCTTCAGGGCAATGAGCAGTTCTTC. This gives the protein CAWDTLQGNEQFF. The full variable domain, its missing parts supplied by reference TRBV30 and TRBJ2-1, is SQTIHQWPATLVQPVGSPLSLECTVEGTSNPNLYWYRQAAGRGLQLLFYSVGIGQISSEVPQNLSASRPQDRQFILSSKKLLLSDSGFYLCAWDTLQGNEQFFGPGTRLTVL.

This clonotype was counted ten times or more. The gene calls are TRBV7-9 and TRBJ1-2; 8 bases line up with TRBD1. Trimming cost V 4 bases and J 4 bases; bases outside gene matches: 5. The CDR3 runs to 14 residues. Germline CDR1 reads SEHNR; CDR2 reads FQNEAQ (reference sequence). CDR3 in DNA: TGTGCCAGCAGCTCAAGACAGGGGTCCTATGGCTACACCTTC. Its protein is CASSSRQGSYGYTF.

In this sample, this clonotype turned up many times. The V gene is TRBV7-2, the J gene TRBJ1-1; no clear D gene. Trimming left V 3 bases short and J 0 bases short, with 5 bases between. The CDR3 runs 13 residues. The germline CDR1 and CDR2 sequences are SGHTA and FQGNSA. CDR3 nucleotides: TGTGCCAGCAGCTTTACATTGAACACTGAAGCTTTCTTT. Protein product: CASSFTLNTEAFF.

At least ten counts were recorded for this clonotype. V gene TRBV10-3 combines with J gene TRBJ2-7, with 7 bases fitting TRBD1. Germline V gives CDR1 ENHRY, CDR2 SYGVKD. J was trimmed by 6 bases and V by 8 bases; bases with no gene match: 13. The CDR3 has 14 residues. The CDR3 spells CAILRDSHSGEQYF. The CDR3 nucleotides read TGTGCCATCCTACGGGACAGCCACTCAGGCGAGCAGTACTTC.